Following are 20 T cell receptor beta chains from one sample sequenced in a study of beta chain features in type 1 diabetes. The isolated RNA, all of it, was reverse transcribed, so expressed TCRB transcripts were what got sequenced. Data came from immunoSEQ multiplex PCR; TCRdb stores just in-frame clones and leaves some out. The sample contains about 290,000 clones, 8% of which appear only once. What was sequenced was central memory CD4+ T cells from blood. These receptors all come from a woman between 18 and 29 years old in good health.

The J gene is TRBJ2-3, the V gene TRBV9; D is ambiguous. The V and J ends lost 0 bases and 4 bases respectively, with 9 bases between them. There are 14 residues in the CDR3. The V gene's germline CDR1 is SGDLS and CDR2 YYNGEE. The CDR3 protein is CASSVGSHPDTQYF. Here the CDR3 DNA reads TGTGCCAGCAGCGTAGGGAGTCACCCAGATACGCAGTATTTT.

This clone has more than one count but fewer than ten. The genes are TRBV7-2 and TRBJ2-3; D unresolved. The germline CDR1 and CDR2 sequences are SGHTA and FQGNSA. Trimming shortened V by 1 base and J by 2 bases, and 7 bases separated the two germline ends. The CDR3 has 14 amino acids. The CDR3 sequence: CASSLGAITDTQYF. CDR3 DNA sequence: TGTGCCAGCAGCTTAGGGGCTATCACAGATACGCAGTATTTT.

In this sample, this clone turned up a few times. V is TRBV7-9 and J is TRBJ2-5; TRBD1 matches 8 bases. Germline-derived CDR1 and CDR2 are SEHNR and FQNEAQ (reference sequence). This CDR3 is built from 13 residues. The trim removed 4 bases at V and 4 bases at J, leaving 2 bases unmatched. Written as DNA, the CDR3 is TGTGCCAGCAGCTCCAGGGGGCCAGAGACCCAGTACTTC. Protein sequence: CASSSRGPETQYF.

The chain employs TRBV6-1 and TRBJ2-1; 13 nucleotides line up with TRBD2. Germline V gene lookup returns CDR1 MNHNS and CDR2 SASEGT. The CDR3 has 15 amino acids. After removal of 6 bases from V and 3 bases from J, the junction contained 2 bases not matched to a gene. CDR3 sequence (DNA): TGTGCCAGCAGCGGGACTAGCGGGAACTACAATGAGCAGTTCTTC. This codes for CASSGTSGNYNEQFF.

V is TRBV7-3 and J is TRBJ1-5; no definite D call. The V gene's germline CDR1 is SGHTA and CDR2 FQGTGA. V dropped 6 bases and J dropped 4 bases, with 10 bases sitting between them. The length of the CDR3 is 13 residues. The CDR3 is CASSSAPNQPQHF. The CDR3 coding sequence is TGTGCCAGCAGTTCGGCCCCGAATCAGCCCCAGCATTTT.

This clone was picked up a small number of times. The chain carries TRBV9 and TRBJ1-6, with 9 positions matching TRBD1. The V segment lost 0 bases and the J segment 8 bases; nucleotides outside the gene matches: 6. Per the germline V gene, CDR1 is SGDLS and CDR2 is YYNGEE. The CDR3 length is 16 residues. The chain's CDR3 is CASSVVRGQGDSPLHF. The DNA of the CDR3 is TGTGCCAGCAGCGTAGTGAGGGGACAGGGCGATTCACCCCTCCACTTT.

In this sample, this clone turned up a few times. V and J are TRBV14 and TRBJ1-1; D is unresolved. Germline V gene lookup returns CDR1 SGHDN and CDR2 FVKESK. V gave up 4 bases and J gave up 6 bases, with 6 bases separating them. The CDR3 is 11 amino acids. As DNA, the CDR3 is TGTGCCAGCAGCCGGTTGGCTGAAGCTTTCTTT. It yields the protein CASSRLAEAFF.

V gene TRBV7-9 combines with J gene TRBJ2-1, with D perhaps being TRBD1 or TRBD2 (5 bases each). The CDR3 length is 16 residues. V was cut by 1 base and J by 1 base, with 11 bases left in between. Germline V lookup: CDR1 SEHNR, CDR2 FQNEAQ (reference sequence). For the CDR3, the DNA is TGTGCCAGCAGCTTAGTGAGGGGAGAATCCTACAATGAGCAGTTCTTC. Amino acids: CASSLVRGESYNEQFF.

The chain has TRBV6-1 and TRBJ2-3; D may correspond to TRBD1 or TRBD2 (5 bases each). This CDR3 is 16 amino acids long. The germline V gene has CDR1 MNHNS and CDR2 SASEGT. Trimming pared 3 bases from V and 2 bases from J, leaving 15 bases between. CDR3 sequence (DNA): TGTGCCAGCAGTGACTGGATCAGAGGGACCACAGATACGCAGTATTTT. This sequence encodes CASSDWIRGTTDTQYF.

The gene calls are TRBV7-2 and TRBJ2-1; TRBD2 agrees at 7 bases. The CDR3 sequence is 16 residues long. V shed 3 bases, J shed 5 bases, and the junction held 10 bases outside the gene matches. Germline CDR1 SGHTA, CDR2 FQGNSA. The CDR3 loop is CASSFIMPSGNNEQFF. The CDR3 DNA sequence: TGTGCCAGCAGCTTCATTATGCCTAGCGGAAACAATGAGCAGTTCTTC.

This clone occurred a few times. The chain combines TRBV25-1 with TRBJ2-6; D is undetermined. Per germline, CDR1 MGHDK and CDR2 SYGVNS. Trimming took off 2 bases at V and 4 bases at J, with 3 bases between the two ends. The CDR3 totals 13 residues. CDR3 loop: CASSEAGANVLTF. As DNA, the CDR3 is TGTGCCAGCAGTGAAGCCGGGGCCAACGTCCTGACTTTC.

The chain uses TRBV29-1 and TRBJ2-3, with TRBD1 identical over 7 bases. The CDR3 spans 14 residues. CDR1 SQVTM and CDR2 ANQGSEA come from the germline V gene. Losses at the gene ends were 7 bases for V and 4 bases for J; bases not matched to a gene: 11. CDR3 sequence (DNA): TGCAGCGCCAACACCAAGGGGGCCGCAGATACGCAGTATTTT. Protein sequence: CSANTKGAADTQYF.

The chain combines TRBV6-1 with TRBJ2-2; 8 nucleotides agree with TRBD1. J lost 3 bases, V lost 2 bases, and 2 bases had no gene match. The CDR3 totals 15 residues. Germline V CDR1 and CDR2: MNHNS, SASEGT. CDR3 in DNA: TGTGCCAGCAGTGAAACGGACAGGGACACCGGGGAGCTGTTTTTT. This codes for CASSETDRDTGELFF.

This clone was picked up a small number of times. The rearrangement joins TRBV9 to TRBJ2-1; TRBD2 aligns across 7 bases. The CDR3 is 15 residues long. Germline CDR1 and CDR2: SGDLS and YYNGEE. V dropped 0 bases and J dropped 4; count of bases not matched to a gene: 4. CDR3 residues: CASSVAGGNYNEQFF. The CDR3 nucleotides read TGTGCCAGCAGCGTAGCCGGGGGGAATTACAATGAGCAGTTCTTC. Looking up the rest from reference TRBV9 and TRBJ2-1 gives the full variable domain: DSGVTQTPKHLITATGQRVTLRCSPRSGDLSVYWYQQSLDQGLQFLIQYYNGEERAKGNILERFSAQQFPDLHSELNLSSLELGDSALYFCASSVAGGNYNEQFFGPGTRLTVL.

The chain has TRBV7-2 and TRBJ1-2, with D unclear. CDR1 is SGHTA, CDR2 FQGNSA, per germline. This CDR3 is 13 amino acids long. Between the trimmed V and J ends, which lost 5 bases and 8 bases, there was a span of 15 bases. CDR3 region: CASSPYQDPGYTF. In DNA form, the CDR3 reads TGTGCCAGCAGCCCGTATCAGGACCCCGGCTACACCTTC.

This clone was counted a few times. The chain recombines TRBV4-2 with TRBJ2-3; 12 bases line up with TRBD2. Germline CDR1 LGHNA, CDR2 YNFKEQ. V was clipped by 6 bases and J by 5 bases; unmatched bases: 9. The CDR3 has 16 residues. Here the CDR3 reads CASRRSLAGGEDTQYF. In nucleotides, the CDR3 is TGTGCCAGCAGACGATCACTAGCGGGAGGAGAAGATACGCAGTATTTT.

This chain links TRBV13 with TRBJ1-3; D is unclear. The CDR3 sequence is 16 residues long. The V end lost 3 bases, the J end lost 0 bases, and 12 bases lay between the germline ends. Germline CDR1 PRHDT, CDR2 FYEKMQ (reference sequence). CDR3 sequence: CASSLDTPYSGNTIYF. The CDR3, as DNA: TGTGCCAGCAGCTTGGATACACCCTACTCTGGAAACACCATATATTTT.

This clone was found a few times. The chain is built from TRBV7-2 and TRBJ1-2; D ambiguous. Germline V gene sequence: CDR1 SGHTA, CDR2 FQGNSA. The V and J ends lost 5 bases and 0 bases respectively, with 16 bases between them. CDR3 length: 16 residues. The CDR3 nucleotides read TGTGCCAGCAGCCCATACACGGCACTAGCTAACTATGGCTACACCTTC. This encodes CASSPYTALANYGYTF.

This clone was observed a handful of times. This chain joins TRBV5-6 and TRBJ2-7; D perhaps matches TRBD2 (5 bases). Trimming shortened V by 1 base and J by 2 bases, and 13 bases separated the two germline ends. CDR1 SGHDT and CDR2 YYEEEE come from the germline V gene. The CDR3 extends over 15 amino acids. CDR3 sequence (DNA): TGTGCCAGCAGCTTGTTAGGGAGATCGGCCTACGAGCAGTACTTC. It codes for CASSLLGRSAYEQYF.

The chain links TRBV2 to TRBJ1-2, with 7 bases identical to TRBD1. The V gene's germline CDR1 is SNHLY and CDR2 FYNNEI. Losses at the gene ends were 6 bases for V and 5 bases for J; bases not matched to a gene: 6. This CDR3 region has 13 residues. As DNA, the CDR3 is TGTGCCAGCAGCGCGACAGGGATTTATGGCTACACCTTC. Its translation is CASSATGIYGYTF.